A selection of T cell receptor beta chains follows, all from one sample in a study of T-cell memory formation after mild COVID-19. Each CDR3 protein is one row after TCRdb ran MiXCR on the 5' RACE reads. The data show about 120,000 distinct CDR3 sequences, 15% to 20% seen once. Material: PBMCs or a T cell subset sorted from them (not recorded which). The receptors stem from an adult woman who had mild COVID-19 (a few samples of this study predate the infection). Cell type and time point are not known. Both conserved end residues are part of each CDR3. Fields, in order: J gene, D gene, V gene, clone size, CDR3 length, CDR3 protein, CDR3 DNA. The D gene is left open where the match is weak. The size of a clone is reported for some rows only, either as once, few or many, or as a class for expanded clones.

j_call: TRBJ1-1; d_call: -; v_call: TRBV29-1; clone_size: few; cdr3_length: 13; cdr3_aa: CSVVQGLGTEAFF; cdr3_nt: TGCAGCGTTGTTCAGGGGCTGGGAACTGAAGCTTTCTTT
j_call: TRBJ2-7; d_call: TRBD1; v_call: TRBV14; clone_size: -; cdr3_length: 16; cdr3_aa: CASSQGQGAGGYEQYF; cdr3_nt: TGTGCCAGCAGCCAAGGACAGGGGGCGGGAGGCTACGAGCAGTACTTC
j_call: TRBJ2-2; d_call: TRBD1; v_call: TRBV9; clone_size: few; cdr3_length: 19; cdr3_aa: CASSVRTGASGTGPGELFF; cdr3_nt: TGTGCCAGCAGCGTCCGGACAGGGGCCTCTGGTACAGGACCCGGGGAGCTGTTTTTT
j_call: TRBJ2-7; d_call: -; v_call: TRBV12-3/TRBV12-4; clone_size: -; cdr3_length: 14; cdr3_aa: CASSFDGSDYEQYF; cdr3_nt: TGTGCCAGCAGTTTTGACGGATCGGACTACGAGCAGTACTTC
j_call: TRBJ2-5; d_call: -; v_call: TRBV7-9; clone_size: -; cdr3_length: 17; cdr3_aa: CASRPPPGRPNQETQYF; cdr3_nt: TGTGCCAGCAGGCCCCCGCCGGGACGGCCTAACCAAGAGACCCAGTACTTC
j_call: TRBJ2-2; d_call: -; v_call: TRBV5-1; clone_size: -; cdr3_length: 13; cdr3_aa: CASSLEVSGELFF; cdr3_nt: TGCGCCAGCAGCTTGGAAGTTTCCGGGGAGCTGTTTTTT
j_call: TRBJ2-5; d_call: -; v_call: TRBV20-1; clone_size: -; cdr3_length: 15; cdr3_aa: CSARDDLGWGETQYF; cdr3_nt: TGCAGTGCTAGAGATGACCTGGGATGGGGAGAGACCCAGTACTTC
j_call: TRBJ2-1; d_call: -; v_call: TRBV11-2; clone_size: -; cdr3_length: 13; cdr3_aa: CASSFRDYNEQFF; cdr3_nt: TGTGCCAGCAGCTTCAGAGACTACAATGAGCAGTTCTTC
j_call: TRBJ2-7; d_call: -; v_call: TRBV7-9; clone_size: few; cdr3_length: 14; cdr3_aa: CASSLAGARYEQYF; cdr3_nt: TGTGCCAGCAGCTTAGCAGGGGCGCGGTACGAGCAGTACTTC
j_call: TRBJ2-7; d_call: -; v_call: TRBV6-2/TRBV6-3; clone_size: -; cdr3_length: 13; cdr3_aa: CATERGRRDEQYF; cdr3_nt: TGTGCCACCGAAAGGGGGAGAAGAGACGAGCAGTACTTC
j_call: TRBJ2-7; d_call: TRBD1; v_call: TRBV7-2; clone_size: few; cdr3_length: 15; cdr3_aa: CASEGGAGSEYEQYF; cdr3_nt: TGTGCCAGCGAAGGGGGCGCAGGTAGCGAGTACGAGCAGTACTTC
j_call: TRBJ1-2; d_call: -; v_call: TRBV3-1; clone_size: -; cdr3_length: 12; cdr3_aa: CATHSGGNGYTF; cdr3_nt: TGTGCCACCCATTCTGGAGGGAATGGCTACACCTTC
j_call: TRBJ2-1; d_call: TRBD1; v_call: TRBV5-6; clone_size: few; cdr3_length: 15; cdr3_aa: CASSWDSPSYNEQFF; cdr3_nt: TGTGCCAGCAGCTGGGACAGTCCCTCCTACAATGAGCAGTTCTTC
j_call: TRBJ1-1; d_call: -; v_call: TRBV11-2; clone_size: few; cdr3_length: 12; cdr3_aa: CASSSRGTIAFF; cdr3_nt: TGTGCCAGCAGCTCCCGTGGGACAATAGCTTTCTTT
j_call: TRBJ2-2; d_call: -; v_call: TRBV12-3/TRBV12-4; clone_size: -; cdr3_length: 16; cdr3_aa: CASTPWDSRGAGELFF; cdr3_nt: TGTGCCAGCACCCCCTGGGACTCTCGCGGGGCCGGGGAGCTGTTTTTT
j_call: TRBJ1-3; d_call: -; v_call: TRBV20-1; clone_size: -; cdr3_length: 12; cdr3_aa: CSARVRGNTIYF; cdr3_nt: TGCAGTGCTAGAGTAAGGGGAAACACCATATATTTT
j_call: TRBJ2-5; d_call: TRBD2; v_call: TRBV9; clone_size: few; cdr3_length: 14; cdr3_aa: CASSVGLAKETQYF; cdr3_nt: TGTGCCAGCAGCGTGGGACTAGCAAAAGAGACCCAGTACTTC
j_call: TRBJ1-6; d_call: -; v_call: TRBV12-3/TRBV12-4; clone_size: few; cdr3_length: 11; cdr3_aa: CASSFDSPLHF; cdr3_nt: TGTGCCAGCAGTTTTGATTCACCCCTCCACTTT
j_call: TRBJ1-3; d_call: TRBD1; v_call: TRBV5-1; clone_size: once; cdr3_length: 16; cdr3_aa: CASRQWTGVSGNTIYF; cdr3_nt: TGCGCCAGCAGACAATGGACAGGGGTCTCTGGAAACACCATATATTTT
j_call: TRBJ2-1; d_call: TRBD2; v_call: TRBV12-3/TRBV12-4; clone_size: few; cdr3_length: 14; cdr3_aa: CASRTSSSYNEQFF; cdr3_nt: TGTGCCAGCAGGACTAGCTCTTCCTACAATGAGCAGTTCTTC